A selection of T cell receptor beta chains follows, all from one sample in a study of T cell responses to AZD1222 COVID-19 vaccine. Profiling relied on immunoSEQ multiplex PCR, and the TCRdb table lists in-frame clones only, not all of them. The table lists 150,000 or so clones, 91% of them singletons. This specimen consisted of peripheral blood, obtained 28 days after the second AZD1222 dose. The receptors were gathered from an adult who received the AZD1222 COVID-19 vaccine. Each CDR3 is given with its conserved first and last residue. D genes are given only for firm matches. Clone size appears in some rows only: once, few, many, or a class for an expanded clone.

cdr3_aa j_call v_call d_call clone_size
CSVEGPTSGDYEQYF TRBJ2-7 TRBV29-1 TRBD2 NA
CASSEHGTVTGELFF TRBJ2-2 TRBV6-1 NA few
CASSSQGWNIQYF TRBJ2-4 TRBV12-3/TRBV12-4 NA NA
CASTRTGDGYTF TRBJ1-2 TRBV19 TRBD1 NA
CASSIKDRFLTEAFF TRBJ1-1 TRBV7-9 TRBD1 NA
CASSRQGSGNTIYF TRBJ1-3 TRBV6-6 TRBD1 NA
CASSLRGWGTDTQYF TRBJ2-3 TRBV7-8 NA NA
CASGLGLNEQFF TRBJ2-1 TRBV12-5 NA NA
CASSLGTSGTSYEQYF TRBJ2-7 TRBV27 TRBD2 NA
CASSQNPLAGVGNEQFF TRBJ2-1 TRBV3-1/TRBV3-2 TRBD2 NA
CASSQDTNYGYTF TRBJ1-2 TRBV14 NA once
CASSVDATVNTEAFF TRBJ1-1 TRBV9 NA NA
CASSRGSSTDTQYF TRBJ2-3 TRBV9 NA NA
CASSYLDEVAEQFF TRBJ2-1 TRBV6-5 NA NA
CASTLRGGTEAFF TRBJ1-1 TRBV6-5 NA NA
CASSPGTGKYEQYF TRBJ2-7 TRBV6-5 NA NA
CASSFWTGLSNQPQHF TRBJ1-5 TRBV7-9 TRBD1 NA
CASSQDAAGAGQPQHF TRBJ1-5 TRBV4-2 NA NA
CASSYSIGQGYEQYF TRBJ2-7 TRBV6-2/TRBV6-3 TRBD1 NA
CAWNKKGGTGELFF TRBJ2-2 TRBV30 NA NA
CASSMDMNTEAFF TRBJ1-1 TRBV7-3 NA NA
CASSLVNYGYTF TRBJ1-2 TRBV4-2 NA NA
CASSPPATGNYGYTF TRBJ1-2 TRBV18 NA NA
CASSSRTVATNEKLFF TRBJ1-4 TRBV13 NA NA
CASSLASGGGNEQFF TRBJ2-1 TRBV5-1 TRBD2 NA
CASSQGGGRTNEKLFF TRBJ1-4 TRBV3-1/TRBV3-2 NA NA
CASSVEGQGFYGYTF TRBJ1-2 TRBV9 TRBD1 NA
CASSRPMGSRYEQYF TRBJ2-7 TRBV6-5 NA NA
CASSLPPRLAGHSNEQFF TRBJ2-1 TRBV7-9 TRBD2 NA
CASTLSGRSSYEQYF TRBJ2-7 TRBV11-1 TRBD2 once
CASSPPIGLHPESGNTIYF TRBJ1-3 TRBV18 NA once
CASSPGRLSYEQYF TRBJ2-7 TRBV10-3 NA NA
CASSLSSGLINGYTF TRBJ1-2 TRBV27 NA NA
CASSRTWTGEHEKLFF TRBJ1-4 TRBV4-3 TRBD1 NA
CASSLWGYNQPQHF TRBJ1-5 TRBV5-4 NA NA
CASSEQGRDQPQHF TRBJ1-5 TRBV5-1 TRBD1 NA